This TCR beta chain was sequenced during a study of patients and donors after allogeneic stem cell transplantation (dated by TCRdb to about 2020). Receptors were amplified or captured by RT-PCR. The reads were generated on a NextSeq 550. TCRdb applied fastp at Q25 and MiXCR to the public reads, then kept only in-frame beta chains. Each entry merges the rows of one CDR3 protein and shows their most common DNA and genes. The sample table lists roughly 960,000 distinct CDR3 sequences, approximately 18% of them with a count of one. The ten largest clones add up to roughly 6% of the sample. CDR1 and CDR2 were assigned from the germline V gene as MGHRA and YSYEKL. V lost 1 base and J lost 5 bases; the stretch between them is 14 bases long. The CDR3 covers 15 residues, taking in both the cysteine and the phenylalanine. This entry keeps only the CDR3 DNA: 45 bases, framed from base 1. This clonotype was recorded a few times. Its antigen is still unknown. Per-base qualities were not stored, and no clone one base away is much larger.

Sequenced sample: blood, either unsorted or a sorted T cell fraction (not recorded which). This receptor chain uses TRBV4-1 and TRBJ1-1; the D region possibly corresponds to TRBD1 (6 bases align). This TCR was recovered from a human donor who was either an allogeneic HSCT recipient or a stem cell or donor lymphocyte infusion donor (not recorded which). It is not recorded whose cells these are; they may come from a transplant donor. The sequence in DNA is TGCGCCAGCAGCCAAGCAGAGGGGGTTGGTACTGAAGCTTTCTTT. Its coded protein is CASSQAEGVGTEAFF.